Sequencing of this T cell receptor beta chain was carried out in a study of ipilimumab plus nivolumab after autologous stem cell transplantation. Study-wide background: Patients received a median of 5 ipilimumab and roughly eight nivolumab doses. DLBCL patients had primary refractory or relapsed disease.

Patients received nivolumab 3 mg/kg at weeks 1, 4, 7, 10, then fortnightly to week 26. CDR1 SNHLY and CDR2 FYNNEI come from the germline V gene. The V segment lost 5 bases and the J segment 6 bases; nucleotides outside the gene matches: 3. CDR3 length: 12 amino acids. Using immunoSEQ multiplex PCR, the repertoire was profiled, and TCRdb retains in-frame clones only, with some absent. The sample carries around 84,000 clones, about 83% recorded once. This sequence was found in a male donor with diffuse large B-cell lymphoma. The starting material was PBMCs, obtained in a trial of ipilimumab plus nivolumab as post-transplant consolidation. The V call is TRBV2, the J call TRBJ1-2, with 7 positions matching TRBD1. CDR3 loop: CASSITGDGYTF. The CDR3 DNA reads as TGTGCCAGCAGTATCACAGGGGATGGCTACACCTTC.